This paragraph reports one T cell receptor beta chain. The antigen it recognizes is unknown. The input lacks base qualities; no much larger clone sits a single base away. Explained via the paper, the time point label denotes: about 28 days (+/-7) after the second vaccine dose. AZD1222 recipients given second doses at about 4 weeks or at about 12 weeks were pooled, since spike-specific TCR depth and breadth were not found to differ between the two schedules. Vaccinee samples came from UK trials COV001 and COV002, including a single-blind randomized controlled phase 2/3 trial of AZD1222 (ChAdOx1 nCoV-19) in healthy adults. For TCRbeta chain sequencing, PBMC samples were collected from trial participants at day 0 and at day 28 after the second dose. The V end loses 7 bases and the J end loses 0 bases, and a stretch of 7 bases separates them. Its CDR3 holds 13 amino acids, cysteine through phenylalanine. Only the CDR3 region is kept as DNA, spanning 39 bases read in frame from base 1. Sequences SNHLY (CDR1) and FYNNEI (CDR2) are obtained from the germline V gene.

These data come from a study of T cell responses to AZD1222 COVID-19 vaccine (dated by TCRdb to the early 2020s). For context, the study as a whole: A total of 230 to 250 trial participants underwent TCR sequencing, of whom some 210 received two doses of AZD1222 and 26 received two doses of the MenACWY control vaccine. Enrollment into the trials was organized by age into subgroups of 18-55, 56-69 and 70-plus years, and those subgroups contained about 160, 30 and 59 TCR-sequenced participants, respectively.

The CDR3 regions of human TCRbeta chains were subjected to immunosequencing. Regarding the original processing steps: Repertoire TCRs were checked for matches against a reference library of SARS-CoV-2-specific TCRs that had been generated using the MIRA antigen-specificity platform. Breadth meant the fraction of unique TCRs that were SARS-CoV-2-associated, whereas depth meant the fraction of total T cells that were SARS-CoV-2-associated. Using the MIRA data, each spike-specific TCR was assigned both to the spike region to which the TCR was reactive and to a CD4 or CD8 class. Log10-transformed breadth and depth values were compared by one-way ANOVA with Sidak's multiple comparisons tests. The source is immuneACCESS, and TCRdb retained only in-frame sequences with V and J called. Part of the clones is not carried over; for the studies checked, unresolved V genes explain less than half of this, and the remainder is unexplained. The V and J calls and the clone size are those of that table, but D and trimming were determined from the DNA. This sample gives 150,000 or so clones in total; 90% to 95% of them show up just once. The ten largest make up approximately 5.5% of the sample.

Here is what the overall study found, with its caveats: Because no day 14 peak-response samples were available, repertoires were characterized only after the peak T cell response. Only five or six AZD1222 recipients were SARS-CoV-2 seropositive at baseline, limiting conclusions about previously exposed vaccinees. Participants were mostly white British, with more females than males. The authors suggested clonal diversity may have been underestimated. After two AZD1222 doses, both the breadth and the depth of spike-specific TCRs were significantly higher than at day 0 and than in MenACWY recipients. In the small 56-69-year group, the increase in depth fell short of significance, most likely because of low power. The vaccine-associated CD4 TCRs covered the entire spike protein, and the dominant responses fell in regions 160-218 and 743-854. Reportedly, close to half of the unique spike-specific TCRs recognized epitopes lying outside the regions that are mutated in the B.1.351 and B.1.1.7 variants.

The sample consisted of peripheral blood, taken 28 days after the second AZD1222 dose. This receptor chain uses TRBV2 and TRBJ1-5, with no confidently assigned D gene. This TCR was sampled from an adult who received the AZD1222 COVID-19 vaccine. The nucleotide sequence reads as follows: TGTGCCAGCAAGACGGATAGCAATCAGCCCCAGCATTTT. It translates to CASKTDSNQPQHF.